These 10 T cell receptor beta chains came from one sample sequenced in a study of blood T cells in healthy people across ages. A sample-barcoded 5' primer and a J-beta primer mix were used in a second PCR of about 7 to 12 cycles. Via MiXCR, TCRdb re-called the 5' RACE reads, giving one row per CDR3 protein. This table holds some 1.7 million distinct CDR3 sequences, roughly 27% found once. Sequences were obtained from blood. All receptors derive from a woman aged 25 to 39 in good health.

The chain has TRBV7-2 and TRBJ1-1; tentative D call: TRBD1 (6 bases). The CDR3 sequence is 14 residues long. Germline CDR1 and CDR2: SGHTA and FQGNSA. Trimming pared 1 base from V and 6 bases from J, leaving 12 bases between. For the CDR3, the DNA is TGTGCCAGCAGCTTAGGAGGGGGGTGGGCTGAAGCTTTCTTT. Translated: CASSLGGGWAEAFF.

This sequence joins TRBV7-9 and TRBJ2-7; D possibly corresponds to TRBD2 (6 bases). The CDR3 length is 14 residues. CDR1 and CDR2 (germline): SEHNR, FQNEAQ (reference sequence). V was clipped by 4 bases and J by 3 bases, with 13 bases between them. The CDR3 protein is CASSSAGSDYEQYF. In DNA form, the CDR3 reads TGTGCCAGCAGCTCCGCGGGGAGCGACTACGAGCAGTACTTC.

The V gene is TRBV12-3 or TRBV12-4, the J gene TRBJ2-3; 11 bases are shared with TRBD2. This CDR3 comprises 16 residues. The V segment lost 6 bases and the J segment 1 base; nucleotides outside the gene matches: 6. The CDR3 is CASRKIAGGGTDTQYF. The DNA for the CDR3 is TGTGCCAGCAGAAAGATAGCGGGAGGGGGCACAGATACGCAGTATTTT.

Details on this clonotype: A much bigger clone sits one base away, suggesting this may be a read error. The DNA of the CDR3 is TGTGCCTGCAGCAAGATACACAGGGGACTCCAAGAGACCCAGTACTTC. It specifies CACSKIHRGLQETQYF. The chain recombines TRBV7-2 with TRBJ2-5, with D possibly TRBD1 on 7 matching bases. The CDR3 is made up of 16 amino acids. In germline, CDR1 is SGHTA, CDR2 FQGNSA.

This clonotype was found a few times. The chain has TRBV2 and TRBJ2-2; possibly TRBD2 for D (5 bases). The CDR3 is 14 residues long. CDR1 and CDR2 (germline): SNHLY, FYNNEI. Trimming removed 5 bases from V and 6 bases from J, with 13 bases in between. CDR3 bases: TGTGCCAGCAGTTTGGAAGGAGGCTCCGGGGAGCTGTTTTTT. Its protein is CASSLEGGSGELFF.

This clonotype came up a few times. The chain combines TRBV5-1 with TRBJ2-7; 9 bases match TRBD1. V was pared by 6 bases and J by 0 bases, with 10 bases of the junction left unmatched. The germline gives CDR1 SGHRS, CDR2 YFSETQ. There are 16 residues in the CDR3. The CDR3 region is CASNRGDRVFSYEQYF. Written as DNA, the CDR3 is TGCGCCAGCAACAGGGGGGACAGGGTGTTCTCCTACGAGCAGTACTTC.

This chain connects TRBV18 to TRBJ1-1; D call uncertain. CDR3 length: 15 amino acids. The V end was cut by 3 bases, the J end by 1 base, with 12 bases between. Germline CDR1 is KGHSH and CDR2 is LQKENI. The CDR3 sequence is CASSPMAHRNTEAFF. DNA of the CDR3: TGTGCCAGCTCACCGATGGCGCATAGGAACACTGAAGCTTTCTTT.

The chain carries TRBV13 and TRBJ1-1; D is uncertain. Germline CDR1 and CDR2: PRHDT and FYEKMQ (reference sequence). V lost 4 bases, J lost 4 bases, and 7 bases lay in between. The CDR3 covers 12 residues. CDR3 coding DNA: TGTGCCAGCAGCTCCCCTGGCACTGAAGCTTTCTTT. Protein product: CASSSPGTEAFF.

This clonotype was found a few times. The chain couples TRBV20-1 to TRBJ2-5; 13 positions agree with TRBD2. Germline V gene data show CDR1 as DFQATT and CDR2 as SNEGSKA (reference sequence). The CDR3 runs 15 residues. With V trimmed by 2 bases and J by 4 bases, 4 bases remained unmatched. The CDR3 spells CSARTSGRAGETQYF. The DNA of the CDR3 is TGCAGTGCTAGAACTAGCGGGAGGGCCGGAGAGACCCAGTACTTC.

The chain employs TRBV5-1 and TRBJ2-1, with 7 nucleotides matching TRBD1. Germline V CDR1 and CDR2: SGHRS, YFSETQ. This CDR3 region has 13 residues. The ends lost 4 bases at V and 8 bases at J; junction bases unmatched: 6. Written as DNA, the CDR3 is TGCGCCAGCAGCCTCGGACAGGCCTATGAGCAGTTCTTC. It specifies CASSLGQAYEQFF. Combining the CDR3 with reference TRBV5-1 and TRBJ2-1 gives the whole variable domain KAGVTQTPRYLIKTRGQQVTLSCSPISGHRSVSWYQQTPGQGLQFLFEYFSETQRNKGNFPGRFSGRQFSNSRSEMNVSTLELGDSALYLCASSLGQAYEQFFGPGTRLTVL.